Listed below are T cell receptor beta chains from one sample, sequenced in a study of blood T cells in healthy people across ages. TCRdb re-called the 5' RACE reads with MiXCR, one entry per CDR3 protein. Of about a million distinct CDR3 sequences in the sample, 51% were seen once. The sample consisted of blood. The receptors derive from a woman aged 55 to 70 in good health. The CDR3 runs from the conserved cysteine through the conserved F or W. A D gene is named only where the DNA matches it firmly. A clone size is listed for some rows: how often the clone was seen (once, few, many), or a class if it is expanded.

TRBV29-1	NA	TRBJ1-4	NA	CSVVGEKLFF	TGCAGCGTTGTAGGAGAAAAACTGTTTTTT
TRBV20-1	NA	TRBJ2-3	NA	CSAPLIRTETQYF	TGCAGTGCACCATTAATACGCACAGAGACGCAGTATTTT
TRBV20-1	NA	TRBJ1-6	NA	CSASGTGFGSPLHF	TGCAGTGCTAGTGGAACGGGATTCGGCTCACCCCTCCACTTT
TRBV6-6	NA	TRBJ1-5	NA	CASSYSTGTNQPQHF	TGTGCCAGCAGTTACTCTACCGGGACCAATCAGCCCCAGCATTTT
TRBV20-1	NA	TRBJ1-1	few	CSALIGHSRGDTEAFF	TGCAGTGCTCTCATCGGACATTCCCGAGGGGACACTGAAGCTTTCTTT
TRBV20-1	TRBD1	TRBJ1-5	NA	CSALSTGYSNQPQHF	TGCAGTGCTCTCTCGACAGGGTATAGCAATCAGCCCCAGCATTTT
TRBV11-1	TRBD1	TRBJ1-2	NA	CASSHPRDSANYGYTF	TGCGCCAGCAGCCACCCCCGGGACAGCGCTAACTATGGCTACACCTTC
TRBV5-4	TRBD1	TRBJ2-3	NA	CASSLLRTGNTDTQYF	TGTGCCAGCAGCTTGCTGCGGACAGGGAACACAGATACGCAGTATTTT
TRBV27	TRBD1	TRBJ2-4	NA	CASSPTGGSRSAKNIQYF	TGTGCCAGCAGTCCTACAGGGGGCTCAAGGTCGGCCAAAAACATTCAGTACTTC
TRBV6-5	TRBD1	TRBJ1-1	NA	CASSTGTGTFF	TGTGCCAGCAGTACCGGGACAGGGACTTTCTTT
TRBV20-1	NA	TRBJ2-1	NA	CSAIRANEQFF	TGCAGTGCTATTAGGGCCAATGAGCAGTTCTTC
TRBV3-1	NA	TRBJ2-5	NA	CASSQDVAGGETQYF	TGTGCCAGCAGCCAAGATGTTGCAGGAGGAGAGACCCAGTACTTC
TRBV28	NA	TRBJ2-5	NA	CASSLGRALETQYF	TGTGCCAGCAGTTTAGGCAGGGCTTTGGAGACCCAGTACTTC
TRBV28	NA	TRBJ2-3	few	CAVLGGSGGTDTQYF	TGTGCCGTCCTTGGGGGATCGGGCGGCACAGATACGCAGTATTTT
TRBV20-1	NA	TRBJ2-5	NA	CSARVQETQYF	TGCAGTGCTAGAGTCCAAGAGACCCAGTACTTC
TRBV11-2	TRBD2	TRBJ2-7	NA	CASTLAGSQVQYF	TGTGCCAGCACTCTAGCGGGAAGTCAAGTGCAGTACTTC
TRBV30	NA	TRBJ2-1	NA	CAWSVGRASNEQFF	TGTGCCTGGAGTGTAGGGCGCGCCAGCAATGAGCAGTTCTTC
TRBV4-2	TRBD2	TRBJ2-1	NA	CASTPGGTSYNEQFF	TGTGCCAGCACCCCGGGGGGAACCTCCTACAATGAGCAGTTCTTC
TRBV6-6	NA	TRBJ2-7	few	CASSYSWGYEQYF	TGTGCCAGCAGTTACTCTTGGGGGTACGAGCAGTACTTC
TRBV20-1	NA	TRBJ2-7	NA	CSAPGHSNDYEQYF	TGCAGTGCTCCGGGACATTCAAACGACTACGAGCAGTACTTC
TRBV6-1	TRBD2	TRBJ2-5	NA	CASSAGGQRETQYF	TGTGCCAGCAGTGCGGGAGGGCAAAGAGAGACCCAGTACTTC
TRBV24-1	NA	TRBJ2-5	NA	CATSDPQGPHEQYF	TGTGCCACCAGTGATCCGCAAGGACCCCATGAGCAGTACTTC
TRBV4-2	TRBD2	TRBJ2-1	NA	CASSQVSGLSSYNEQFF	TGTGCCAGCAGCCAAGTTAGCGGGCTGAGCTCCTACAATGAGCAGTTCTTC
TRBV29-1	NA	TRBJ2-7	NA	CSVKGSYDEQYF	TGCAGCGTTAAAGGCAGCTACGACGAGCAGTACTTC